What follows are 8 T cell receptor beta chains derived from one specimen sequenced in a study of T cell changes during pregnancy in multiple sclerosis (dated by TCRdb to between 2017 and 2020). The receptor library was made with the immunoSEQ multiplex PCR assay. This immuneACCESS table, as held by TCRdb, lists in-frame sequences with V and J called but not all clones. Of the missing ones, under half trace to an unresolved V gene in checked studies; the others have no known cause. The sample table contains some 140,000 clones; only one count was recorded for roughly 97% of them. The ten biggest clones cover less than 0.55% of the sample. Specimen: peripheral blood, collected after pregnancy. These receptors originate from a female donor with multiple sclerosis, enrolled in a pregnancy study.

The V and J genes are TRBV29-1 and TRBJ1-2; possible D gene TRBD1, 6 bases. V gave up 4 bases and J gave up 3 bases, with 12 bases separating them. Germline CDR1 is SQVTM and CDR2 is ANQGSEA. The CDR3 loop spans 13 amino acids. Written as DNA, the CDR3 is TGCAGCGTTGGCGGGGAGGGGGACTATGGCTACACCTTC. This translates into CSVGGEGDYGYTF.

This clone occurred once. The chain recombines TRBV28 with TRBJ1-4, with D perhaps matching TRBD1 (6 bases). This CDR3 has 14 residues. The germline V gene has CDR1 MDHEN and CDR2 SYDVKM. V lost 6 bases and J 8 bases, leaving 16 bases between the germline ends. The CDR3 bases are TGTGCCAGCAGCCCACAGGGTGTTGGCGAAAAACTGTTTTTT. Its translation is CASSPQGVGEKLFF.

The CDR3 nucleotides read TGTGCCAGCAGTTACCTTCTAGCGGGAGGGCCTTACGAGCAGTACTTC. This gives the protein CASSYLLAGGPYEQYF. The chain carries TRBV6-5 and TRBJ2-7; 12 positions agree with TRBD2. The junction had 6 bases not matched to a gene; V was cut back by 2 bases and J by 4 bases. The CDR3 runs 16 residues. CDR1 and CDR2 from the germline V gene are MNHEY and SVGAGI.

This chain connects TRBV9 to TRBJ2-1; TRBD2 matches at 11 bases. With 0 bases clipped from V and 7 bases from J, the junction kept 3 bases outside the gene matches. The CDR3 is made up of 15 amino acids. The V gene's germline CDR1 is SGDLS and CDR2 YYNGEE. For the CDR3, the DNA is TGTGCCAGCAGCGTAGTAACTAGCGGGAGTAATGAGCAGTTCTTC. This encodes CASSVVTSGSNEQFF.

The J gene is TRBJ2-5, the V gene TRBV30; 11 bases agree with TRBD2. V dropped 7 bases and J dropped 4; count of bases not matched to a gene: 11. The CDR3 contains 15 residues. Germline V gene data show CDR1 as GTSNPN and CDR2 as SVGIG (reference sequence). CDR3 DNA: TGTGCCTTGGGCCAGGGACTAGCGGCGGGAGAGACCCAGTACTTC. Translation gives CALGQGLAAGETQYF.

The CDR3 spells CASSSKETQYF. CDR3 DNA sequence: TGTGCCAGCAGCTCTAAAGAGACCCAGTACTTC. This rearrangement joins TRBV7-9 to TRBJ2-5, with D hard to call. Germline V gene lookup returns CDR1 SEHNR and CDR2 FQNEAQ (reference sequence). This CDR3 region has 11 residues. The V and J ends lost 4 bases and 3 bases respectively, with 3 bases between them.

The chain couples TRBV9 to TRBJ2-3, with D tentatively TRBD2 (7 bases). V lost 0 bases, J lost 4 bases, and 15 bases lay in between. CDR3 length equals 16 residues. Germline V CDR1 and CDR2: SGDLS, YYNGEE. The CDR3 DNA is TGTGCCAGCAGCGTAGGAGGGAGGGGGAAAGCAGATACGCAGTATTTT. It codes for CASSVGGRGKADTQYF.

The rearrangement joins TRBV7-9 to TRBJ2-1; maybe TRBD2 (5 bases). The CDR3 covers 18 residues. The germline CDR1 and CDR2 sequences are SEHNR and FQNEAQ (reference sequence). The germline V and J ends were trimmed by 1 base and 0 bases, with 16 bases remaining between them. CDR3 sequence: CASSLEGRGFGSYNEQFF. For the CDR3, the DNA is TGTGCCAGCAGCTTAGAGGGTCGGGGATTTGGCTCCTACAATGAGCAGTTCTTC.